This paragraph covers one T cell receptor (beta chain) sequence. Antigen unknown. This record belongs to a study of cytomegalovirus exposure and HLA in healthy donors. In the study overall: Genotyping showed around 81% of about 370 donors falling in the Caucasian-associated ancestry cluster. Regarding the study as a whole: CMV serostatus was the sole immune exposure data available.

CDR3 size: 15 residues. Trimming took 5 bases from V and 7 from J; bases not matched to a gene: 11. The germline V gene has CDR1 LNHDA and CDR2 SQIVND (reference sequence). In the PCR, 60 Vbeta and 13 Jbeta primers were used. In the original analysis: Unique TCR beta chains numbered approximately 80 million in a later analysis, with around 10 million shared. Profiling relied on immunoSEQ multiplex PCR, and the TCRdb table lists in-frame clones only, not all of them. V, J and clone size are those of that table, while D and trimming were read from the DNA. The sample has 70,000 to 100,000 clones, 67% seen once.

The chain is built from TRBV19 and TRBJ1-1, with 9 bases lining up with TRBD1. Sample: PBMCs. This receptor was identified in a woman in her forties or fifties in good health and CMV-seropositive. CDR3 loop: CASSPLGQGDVEAFF. The CDR3 region has the DNA TGTGCCAGTAGTCCCTTGGGACAGGGTGATGTTGAAGCTTTCTTT.